This is a list of T cell receptor beta chains from one sample in a study of blood T cell repertoires in COVID-19. TCRdb keeps only in-frame clones here, not all; method: immunoSEQ multiplex PCR. In the table there are around 260,000 clones, less than 90% of which are singletons. The material sequenced was peripheral blood. The receptors originated from a man between 60 and 75 years old who had recovered from COVID-19. Both conserved end residues are trimmed from each CDR3. A D gene is named only where the DNA matches it firmly.

j_call d_call v_call cdr3_aa
TRBJ2-2 . TRBV5-4 ASSFGAGKSTGELF
TRBJ1-2 TRBD1 TRBV6-5 ASSPTGTGFGYT
TRBJ2-1 TRBD1 TRBV4-1 ASSHPRDRGRNEQF
TRBJ2-2 TRBD1 TRBV7-8 ASSLGQGPSGELF
TRBJ1-1 . TRBV30 AWRNRVDTEAF
TRBJ2-3 . TRBV7-9 ASRLDGPSTDTQY
TRBJ1-1 TRBD1 TRBV5-1 ASSSGQEVEAF
TRBJ2-2 . TRBV4-1 ASSPNSGLNTGELF
TRBJ1-1 TRBD1 TRBV7-3 ASSLKTGGGPEAF
TRBJ2-7 . TRBV5-6 ASSLRGLSYEQY
TRBJ2-3 TRBD1 TRBV19 ASRGQGWGMSTDTQY
TRBJ1-4 TRBD1 TRBV18 ASSPRGTGTNEKLF
TRBJ2-1 . TRBV6-5 ASSYSSGSAYNEQF
TRBJ1-1 TRBD1 TRBV19 ASSIGSRGFLTEAF
TRBJ2-3 TRBD2 TRBV3-1/TRBV3-2 ASSQDLAGGIDTQY
TRBJ2-3 . TRBV19 ASSIPPDTQY
TRBJ2-5 TRBD2 TRBV5-1 ASSIGLAGGETQY
TRBJ2-7 . TRBV6-5 ASSSGGTGSYEQY
TRBJ2-3 TRBD1 TRBV6-6 ASSHGQVNTDTQY
TRBJ2-2 TRBD2 TRBV3-1/TRBV3-2 ASSLLYPGTSGRNTGELF
TRBJ2-7 . TRBV5-4 ASSLGGVSSYEQY
TRBJ1-1 . TRBV9 ASSVALAMNTEAF